The text below deals with one T cell receptor (beta chain). The clone's antigen remains unknown. No much larger clonotype is one base removed from it; base qualities were not supplied. These data belong to a study of low-dose radiotherapy and immunotherapy resistance in tumors (dated by TCRdb to between 2021 and 2022). About the full investigation: In Cohort 1, 0.5 Gy per fraction was delivered every 2 weeks, and a total PTV dose of 6.5 Gy was prescribed. Eight patients were included in the translational analysis: three from the first dose cohort and the first five from the second dose cohort. For Cohort 2, the dose was 1 Gy per fraction given every two weeks, adding up to 13 Gy in total across 26 weeks. Cyclophosphamide 200 mg/m2 was given intravenously every two weeks, one day before each radiation and immunotherapy administration. Nivolumab and ipilimumab were both given intravenously, with nivolumab at a 240 mg flat dose every two weeks and ipilimumab at 1 mg/kg every six weeks. Trial participants were not randomized into treatment groups. Patients took aspirin 300 mg orally once daily for four cycles, starting on cycle 1 day 1.

The sequencer listed for this sample is Illumina HiSeq 2500. Superscript III and a set of TRAV- and TRBV-specific primers were used to synthesize first-strand cDNA, so that both TCRalpha and TCRbeta chains were covered. An approximately 20-cycle PCR with Phusion amplified the TCRs, pairing a constant-region primer with the adapter that was attached to the V primers. The isolated mRNA was amplified using the MessageAmp II aRNA Amplification Kit, with in vitro transcription performed for roughly 16 hours at 37 degrees C. mRNA for TCR sequencing was isolated with the Dynabeads mRNA DIRECT Purification Kit. Indexed Illumina adapters were added in a second Phusion PCR of around 23 cycles, and the PCR products were purified with AMPure XP beads. Concerning the study's data processing: Using custom Perl scripts, TCR sequences that encoded the same protein were pooled, out-of-frame sequences were dropped, and the abundance of each clonotype was calculated. The analysis excluded TCR sequences that were supported by just one read. The metrics used to describe the repertoires included Shannon entropy, Gini index, clonality, richness, and the frequency of TCRs shared between repertoires. The public reads were reprocessed in TCRdb via fastp at Q25 and MiXCR, keeping in-frame beta chains. Rows matching on CDR3 protein sequence are summarized as one entry with the most common DNA and genes. The V and J calls here are based on TCRdb, not the publication. Recorded for this sample are about 60,000 distinct CDR3 sequences; about 25% of them occurred a single time. The ten largest make up approximately 5.4% of the sample.

In the germline V gene, CDR1 corresponds to MNHEY and CDR2 to SVGEGT. Including the terminal cysteine and phenylalanine, the CDR3 comprises 13 residues. Of the read, only the CDR3 DNA is kept; its 39 bases are in frame from base 1. Cut back by 6 bases and 5 bases, the V and J ends lie 13 bases apart. The sample's time point, from its label and the paper: before trial treatment. Donors were enrolled in RACIN, a single-arm phase I dose-escalation trial combining nivolumab, ipilimumab, aspirin, low-dose cyclophosphamide and low-dose radiotherapy. To be eligible, a patient needed to have an advanced solid tumor that was TIL-negative.

The chain is made from TRBV6-2 or TRBV6-3 and TRBJ1-1, and possibly TRBD1, on 5 matching bases. Source: PBMCs, taken before treatment. The TCR originated in a male donor with prostate cancer. The CDR3 region has the sequence CASSLRGWTEAFF. In nucleotides, the sequence is TGTGCCAGCAGCTTAAGGGGATGGACTGAAGCTTTCTTT.